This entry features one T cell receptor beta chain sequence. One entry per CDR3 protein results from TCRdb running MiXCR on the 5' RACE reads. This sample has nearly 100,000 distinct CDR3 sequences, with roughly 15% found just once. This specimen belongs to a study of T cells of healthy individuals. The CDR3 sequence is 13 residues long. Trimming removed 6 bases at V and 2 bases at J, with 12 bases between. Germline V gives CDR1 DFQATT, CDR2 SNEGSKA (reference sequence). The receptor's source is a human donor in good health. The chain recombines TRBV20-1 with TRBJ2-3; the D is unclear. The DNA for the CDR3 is TGCAGTGCCAACCCTGGCGTCACAGATACGCAGTATTTT. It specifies CSANPGVTDTQYF.